This T cell receptor beta chain is from a study of blood T cell repertoires in COVID-19. In the source study's methods: Quantification of nucleated cells was approximated via reference gene primer amplification. Measured with immunoSEQ multiplex PCR; TCRdb has only the in-frame clones, and not every one. V and J calls plus clone size are reproduced from that table; the DNA served to infer D and trimming. The table has roughly 170,000 clones, more than 70% seen once. V dropped 5 bases and J dropped 9; count of bases not matched to a gene: 9. CDR1 and CDR2 (germline): LNHDA, SQIVND (reference sequence). This CDR3 comprises 16 residues. Individuals aged about 18 to 100 years were recruited from 24 US areas. Clinical history reported by participants formed the basis on which cohorts were assigned.

This chain uses TRBV19 with TRBJ2-1; 14 nucleotides align to TRBD2. The clonotype comes from a woman between 45 and 60 years old in a cohort exposed to, infected with or recovered from COVID-19 (not recorded which). Sequenced material: PBMCs or T cells enriched from blood (not recorded which). The CDR3 DNA reads TGTGCCAGTAGTTCGGGTGGGACTAGCGGGAGCTCTGAGCAGTTCTTC. This sequence encodes CASSSGGTSGSSEQFF.